The 18 T cell receptor beta chains below all came from one sample that was sequenced in a study of T-cell memory formation after mild COVID-19. TCRdb re-derived calls from the 5' RACE reads in MiXCR, one entry per CDR3 protein. The sample yields nearly 200,000 distinct CDR3 sequences, around 16% seen once. The sequencing sample was made of PBMCs or a T cell subset sorted from them (not recorded which). These receptors were obtained from an adult woman who had mild COVID-19 (a few samples of this study predate the infection). Cell type and time point are not known.

Only a few counts were recorded for this clonotype. The genes are TRBV4-2 and TRBJ1-2; D is unresolved. V lost 1 base and J 4 bases, leaving 7 bases between the germline ends. The CDR3 has 13 residues. CDR1 and CDR2 from the germline V gene are LGHNA and YNFKEQ. CDR3 sequence (DNA): TGTGCCAGCAGCCAAGGGGTGGTCTATGGCTACACCTTC. This encodes CASSQGVVYGYTF.

The chain employs TRBV3-1 and TRBJ2-5; TRBD1 might be the D (6 bases). Trimming cost V 0 bases and J 4 bases, with 12 bases left between them. The CDR3 has 15 amino acids. The germline V gene encodes CDR1 LGHDT and CDR2 YNNKEL (reference sequence). This CDR3 reads CASSQDPGGAETQYF. DNA for the CDR3: TGTGCCAGCAGCCAAGATCCTGGGGGCGCAGAGACCCAGTACTTC.

The table lists this clonotype with many counts. The CDR3 is CASNRQGTFTEAFF. CDR3 bases: TGTGCCAGCAATCGACAGGGAACGTTCACTGAAGCTTTCTTT. The V call is TRBV12-3 or TRBV12-4, the J call TRBJ1-1; 7 bases are a match to TRBD1. Trimming took 7 bases from V and 4 from J; bases not matched to a gene: 9. The CDR3 runs to 14 residues.

This clonotype was seen more than once but under ten times. This chain uses TRBV9 with TRBJ2-3, with 7 bases aligning to TRBD1. Germline CDR1 SGDLS, CDR2 YYNGEE. This CDR3 comprises 15 residues. The V gene end was trimmed by 4 bases and the J gene end by 3 bases; junction bases not matched to a gene: 8. CDR3 sequence (DNA): TGTGCCAGCAGCTACAGGGGAGTGCCGACAGATACGCAGTATTTT. Translation gives CASSYRGVPTDTQYF.

The V and J genes are TRBV5-1 and TRBJ2-7; D possibly uses TRBD1 or TRBD2 (5 bases each). Germline CDR1 and CDR2: SGHRS and YFSETQ. The CDR3 covers 14 residues. V was clipped by 4 bases and J by 4 bases, with 15 bases between them. CDR3 sequence: CASSAAGTGYEQYF. CDR3 sequence (DNA): TGCGCCAGCAGCGCGGCCGGGACGGGATACGAGCAGTACTTC.

The chain carries TRBV4-3 and TRBJ1-1; D is unclear. Trimming took off 0 bases at V and 9 bases at J, with 17 bases between the two ends. CDR1 and CDR2 (germline): LGHNA, YSLEER. The CDR3 loop spans 15 amino acids. This CDR3 is CASSQDLMADVQAFF. CDR3 coding DNA: TGCGCCAGCAGCCAAGATCTCATGGCGGATGTTCAAGCTTTCTTT.

This clonotype was recorded at least ten times. This rearrangement joins TRBV5-4 to TRBJ2-7, with TRBD2 matching 10 bases. Looked up from germline, CDR1 is SGHNT and CDR2 is YYREEE (reference sequence). The junction had 3 bases not matched to a gene; V was cut back by 0 bases and J by 3 bases. CDR3 length: 15 amino acids. CDR3 DNA: TGTGCCAGCAGCTTGGCCTCTAGCGGGGGCTACGAGCAGTACTTC. Its protein is CASSLASSGGYEQYF.

This clonotype has more than one count but fewer than ten. The V and J genes are TRBV7-9 and TRBJ2-1, with 11 bases that match TRBD2. The CDR3 extends over 16 amino acids. The germline V gene has CDR1 SEHNR and CDR2 FQNEAQ (reference sequence). With V trimmed by 7 bases and J by 4 bases, 9 bases remained unmatched. The CDR3 sequence: CASIPPGLADYNEQFF. CDR3 DNA sequence: TGTGCCAGCATCCCTCCGGGACTAGCGGATTACAATGAGCAGTTCTTC.

V usage is TRBV20-1 and J usage is TRBJ1-2, with D possibly TRBD1 on 6 matching bases. V was cut by 5 bases and J by 6 bases, with 16 bases left in between. The CDR3 is 13 amino acids. Germline V CDR1 and CDR2: DFQATT, SNEGSKA (reference sequence). CDR3 DNA sequence: TGCAGTGCTCCATTAGCCGGGACACATGGCTACACCTTC. It codes for CSAPLAGTHGYTF.

This clonotype showed up just a few times. The chain recombines TRBV5-1 with TRBJ2-2, with 11 bases that match TRBD2. The germline CDR1 and CDR2 sequences are SGHRS and YFSETQ. With V trimmed by 1 base and J by 7 bases, 3 bases remained unmatched. The CDR3 is 15 residues long. The CDR3 nucleotides read TGCGCCAGCAGCTTGACTAGCGGGAGTGTCGGGGAGCTGTTTTTT. Amino acids: CASSLTSGSVGELFF.

The chain combines TRBV12-3 or TRBV12-4 with TRBJ2-1; D gene uncertain. The V and J ends lost 0 bases and 6 bases respectively, with 9 bases between them. This CDR3 contains 14 residues. The CDR3 nucleotides are TGTGCCAGCAGTTTAGCGCGTTCAGGCAATGAGCAGTTCTTC. It is translated as CASSLARSGNEQFF.

This chain connects TRBV7-6 to TRBJ2-1, with D unclear. The CDR3 consists of 13 residues. Germline V lookup: CDR1 SGHVS, CDR2 FNYEAQ. The V end lost 1 base, the J end lost 8 bases, and 9 bases lay between the germline ends. The CDR3 DNA follows: TGTGCCAGCAGCTTAGAGGCGCCGCATGAGCAGTTCTTC. Protein: CASSLEAPHEQFF.

This clonotype was counted a few times. The gene calls are TRBV3-1 and TRBJ2-7; 9 bases match TRBD2. CDR3 length: 14 residues. After removal of 1 base from V and 6 bases from J, the junction contained 4 bases not matched to a gene. Germline V lookup: CDR1 LGHDT, CDR2 YNNKEL (reference sequence). As DNA, the CDR3 is TGTGCCAGCAGCCAAGTTGCGGGGGGGCCCGAGCAGTACTTC. Translation: CASSQVAGGPEQYF.

This chain links TRBV10-3 with TRBJ2-7; a possible D gene is TRBD1 (7 bases). With 10 bases removed from V and 5 bases from J, the gap between germline ends came to 21 bases. This CDR3 spans 14 amino acids. Germline lookup yields CDR1 ENHRY and CDR2 SYGVKD. The CDR3 DNA reads as TGTGCCACCGGAAAGCAGGGGGGTCGGGACGAGCAGTACTTC. Amino acids: CATGKQGGRDEQYF.

This chain connects TRBV5-5 to TRBJ1-1; 9 nucleotides agree with TRBD1. Trimming at V came to 4 bases and at J to 1 base, leaving 2 bases not matched to a gene. This CDR3 has 14 residues. Per germline, CDR1 SGHKS and CDR2 YYEKEE (reference sequence). CDR3 loop: CASSGTGTNTEAFF. In nucleotides, the CDR3 is TGTGCCAGCAGCGGGACAGGGACGAACACTGAAGCTTTCTTT. The entire variable domain, with the rest obtained from reference TRBV5-5 and TRBJ1-1, is as follows: DAGVTQSPTHLIKTRGQQVTLRCSPISGHKSVSWYQQVLGQGPQFIFQYYEKEERGRGNFPDRFSARQFPNYSSELNVNALLLGDSALYLCASSGTGTNTEAFFGQGTRLTVV.

The gene calls are TRBV7-2 and TRBJ1-2; D possibly corresponds to TRBD1 (5 bases). The V gene lost 4 bases and the J gene lost 6 bases, with 15 bases spanning the gap. Germline V gene sequence: CDR1 SGHTA, CDR2 FQGNSA. The CDR3 consists of 14 residues. Here the CDR3 DNA reads TGTGCCAGCAGCTGGGGGGGAGAGAACCATGGCTACACCTTC. The encoded protein is CASSWGGENHGYTF.

This clonotype came up a few times. This rearrangement joins TRBV4-1 to TRBJ2-5, with D tentatively TRBD2 (5 bases). CDR3 length: 14 amino acids. Germline CDR1 and CDR2: MGHRA and YSYEKL. Trimming removed 0 bases from V and 4 bases from J, with 9 bases in between. CDR3 protein: CASSQDGVSETQYF. The DNA of the CDR3 is TGCGCCAGCAGCCAAGACGGGGTCTCAGAGACCCAGTACTTC.

This clonotype was counted between two and nine times. The chain has TRBV19 and TRBJ2-3; perhaps TRBD1 as D (5 bases). CDR3 length: 15 amino acids. V lost 4 bases and J 4 bases, leaving 15 bases between the germline ends. Germline V gives CDR1 LNHDA, CDR2 SQIVND (reference sequence). CDR3 sequence: CASSTRTLRADTQYF. The CDR3 nucleotides read TGTGCCAGTAGTACCAGGACACTAAGGGCAGATACGCAGTATTTT.